Below are 32 T cell receptor beta chains sequenced from a single sample in a study of shared clonotypes between healthy human individuals. Sequenced by immunoSEQ multiplex PCR; TCRdb stores in-frame clones only, minus some. This table has fewer than 3 million clones, around 90% appearing once. Material: naive CD4+ T cells from PBMCs. Documented subset: CD45RA+ positively selected. The receptor set was obtained from a young man in good health. Some clones in this sample may be carry-over from other donors' samples.

The chain carries TRBV10-1 and TRBJ2-3; D tentatively reads TRBD1 or TRBD2 (5 bases each). The CDR3 is 15 amino acids. Trimming took off 0 bases at V and 4 bases at J, with 11 bases between the two ends. Germline assignment: CDR1 WNHNN and CDR2 SYGVQD (reference sequence). CDR3 bases: TGCGCCAGCAGTGAGTCGATTGGGGGAGCAGATACGCAGTATTTT. It codes for CASSESIGGADTQYF.

V is TRBV5-6 and J is TRBJ1-4; a possible D gene is TRBD1 (5 bases). The length of the CDR3 is 16 residues. The germline CDR1 and CDR2 sequences are SGHDT and YYEEEE. V shed 0 bases and J shed 4 bases, with 13 bases lying between them. CDR3 nucleotides: TGTGCCAGCAGCTTGGGAGTACGGGGGAGTAATGAAAAACTGTTTTTT. It is translated as CASSLGVRGSNEKLFF.

The V gene is TRBV10-3, the J gene TRBJ2-7, with a possible D match to TRBD1 (6 bases). With 0 bases removed from V and 4 bases from J, the gap between germline ends came to 7 bases. Germline V CDR1 and CDR2: ENHRY, SYGVKD. The CDR3 is 13 amino acids. The CDR3 region is CAISESGQYEQYF. In DNA, the CDR3 is TGTGCCATCAGTGAGTCTGGACAGTACGAGCAGTACTTC.

The gene calls are TRBV5-8 and TRBJ2-3, with TRBD2 matching 13 bases. This CDR3 has 16 residues. The germline gives CDR1 SGHTS, CDR2 YDEGEE. V gave up 4 bases and J gave up 5 bases; unmatched junction bases: 7. CDR3 loop: CASSQRLAGGGDTQYF. The CDR3 DNA reads as TGTGCCAGCAGCCAAAGACTAGCGGGAGGCGGAGATACGCAGTATTTT.

Only one count was recorded for this clone. The rearrangement links TRBV11-2 to TRBJ2-7; 9 bases are shared with TRBD2. Per the germline V gene, CDR1 is SGHAT and CDR2 is FQNNGV. The CDR3 covers 16 residues. Trimming took 4 bases from V and 1 from J; bases not matched to a gene: 8. The CDR3 nucleotides are TGTGCCAGCAGCTCCAATAGCGGGAGCCATTCCTACGAGCAGTACTTC. This sequence encodes CASSSNSGSHSYEQYF.

This CDR3 is CASMGQGASYEQYF. CDR3 bases: TGTGCCAGCATGGGGCAGGGGGCCTCCTACGAGCAGTACTTC. The chain couples TRBV28 to TRBJ2-7; 8 bases match TRBD1. V lost 7 bases to trimming and J lost 0 bases; unmatched junction nucleotides: 5. The CDR3 loop spans 14 amino acids. In germline, CDR1 is MDHEN, CDR2 SYDVKM. Complete variable domain (other parts from reference TRBV28 and TRBJ2-7): DVKVTQSSRYLVKRTGEKVFLECVQDMDHENMFWYRQDPGLGLRLIYFSYDVKMKEKGDIPEGYSVSREKKERFSLILESASTNQTSMYLCASMGQGASYEQYFGPGTRLTVT.

This chain uses TRBV7-6 with TRBJ2-2; either TRBD1 or TRBD2 may fit D (5 bases each). Germline assignment: CDR1 SGHVS and CDR2 FNYEAQ. Deletions cut 2 bases from V and 0 bases from J, with 10 bases between. CDR3 size: 16 residues. Written as DNA, the CDR3 is TGTGCCAGCAGCTTAACCGGGGCAGCGAACACCGGGGAGCTGTTTTTT. Translation: CASSLTGAANTGELFF.

This rearrangement joins TRBV7-9 to TRBJ2-1, with 11 bases lining up with TRBD2. The CDR3 has 16 amino acids. V was pared by 0 bases and J by 7 bases, with 5 bases of the junction left unmatched. Germline CDR1 and CDR2: SEHNR and FQNEAQ (reference sequence). In nucleotides, the CDR3 is TGTGCCAGCAGCTTAGCGGGACTAGCGGTAAATAATGAGCAGTTCTTC. As protein: CASSLAGLAVNNEQFF.

This clone was recorded only once. The rearrangement joins TRBV5-1 to TRBJ2-1; TRBD2 might be the D (6 bases). The germline V gene has CDR1 SGHRS and CDR2 YFSETQ. The germline V and J ends were trimmed by 2 bases and 12 bases, with 12 bases remaining between them. CDR3 length equals 12 residues. The CDR3 coding sequence is TGCGCCAGCAGCTTAACTAGCACGTGGCAGTTCTTC. Translated: CASSLTSTWQFF. The entire variable domain, with the rest obtained from reference TRBV5-1 and TRBJ2-1, is as follows: KAGVTQTPRYLIKTRGQQVTLSCSPISGHRSVSWYQQTPGQGLQFLFEYFSETQRNKGNFPGRFSGRQFSNSRSEMNVSTLELGDSALYLCASSLTSTWQFFGPGTRLTVL.

This clone is a singleton in its sample. The sample carries other DNA sequences with the same CDR3. The chain employs TRBV28 and TRBJ1-3, with a tentative D call TRBD1 (5 bases). The CDR3 extends over 14 amino acids. V dropped 7 bases and J dropped 0 bases, with 10 bases sitting between them. Germline V CDR1 and CDR2: MDHEN, SYDVKM. The CDR3, as DNA: TGTGCCAGCACTGGGGGGAGCTCTGGAAACACCATATATTTT. As protein: CASTGGSSGNTIYF.

The chain combines TRBV27 with TRBJ1-1; perhaps TRBD1 as D (5 bases). V lost 3 bases and J lost 1, with 12 bases in between. The germline V gene has CDR1 MNHEY and CDR2 SMNVEV (reference sequence). The CDR3 is 15 amino acids. The DNA of the CDR3 is TGTGCCAGCAGTTTTAGAGGGGCGTGGAACACTGAAGCTTTCTTT. Residues: CASSFRGAWNTEAFF.

The chain is built from TRBV28 and TRBJ2-7; 8 bases line up with TRBD1. V was pared by 8 bases and J by 2 bases, with 11 bases of the junction left unmatched. This CDR3 is built from 15 residues. Germline V lookup: CDR1 MDHEN, CDR2 SYDVKM. The chain's CDR3 is CASATIATGAYEQYF. For the CDR3, the DNA is TGTGCCAGCGCCACCATTGCGACAGGGGCCTACGAGCAGTACTTC.

Comment on this clone: The same CDR3 can be traced to other DNA sequences in this sample. The rearrangement links TRBV5-1 to TRBJ2-7, with 16 bases lining up with TRBD2. This CDR3 comprises 16 residues. V shed 4 bases and J 2 bases; nucleotides not matched to a gene: 3. Germline V gene sequence: CDR1 SGHRS, CDR2 YFSETQ. CDR3 coding DNA: TGCGCCAGCAGCCCGGGGACTAGCGGGAGGGCCTACGAGCAGTACTTC. Protein sequence: CASSPGTSGRAYEQYF.

For this clone: The sample has other DNA sequences that encode this CDR3 too. J is TRBJ2-7 and V is TRBV5-6, with D unresolved. The length of the CDR3 is 11 residues. Germline CDR1 SGHDT, CDR2 YYEEEE. V lost 1 base and J 3 bases, leaving 2 bases between the germline ends. CDR3 coding DNA: TGTGCCAGCAGCTTGTACTACGAGCAGTACTTC. This codes for CASSLYYEQYF. Looking up the rest from reference TRBV5-6 and TRBJ2-7 gives the full variable domain: DAGVTQSPTHLIKTRGQQVTLRCSPKSGHDTVSWYQQALGQGPQFIFQYYEEEERQRGNFPDRFSGHQFPNYSSELNVNALLLGDSALYLCASSLYYEQYFGPGTRLTVT.

This chain joins TRBV4-3 and TRBJ1-5; TRBD1 matches at 10 bases. Germline V CDR1 and CDR2: LGHNA, YSLEER. V dropped 1 base and J dropped 6; count of bases not matched to a gene: 6. The CDR3 contains 16 residues. CDR3 in DNA: TGCGCCAGCAGCCAAGGCGCCGGGACAGGGGTTCAGCCCCAGCATTTT. This translates into CASSQGAGTGVQPQHF.

CDR3 region: CASSPTGTSGPKRETQYF. The CDR3 nucleotides are TGCGCCAGCAGCCCCACCGGGACTAGCGGCCCTAAGAGGGAGACCCAGTACTTC. This sequence joins TRBV5-1 and TRBJ2-5; 11 bases map to TRBD2. CDR3 length equals 18 residues. Germline values: CDR1 SGHRS, CDR2 YFSETQ. Trimming removed 4 bases from V and 5 bases from J; junction bases left unmatched: 16.

This clone was seen only once. The rearrangement joins TRBV7-3 to TRBJ1-3; 7 bases line up with TRBD1. Germline CDR1 and CDR2: SGHTA and FQGTGA. The CDR3 consists of 14 residues. V was pared by 5 bases and J by 1 base, with 2 bases of the junction left unmatched. The CDR3 DNA reads TGTGCCAGCAGCCAGGGGGGGTCTGGAAACACCATATATTTT. Residues: CASSQGGSGNTIYF.

This clone was seen once. The V and J genes are TRBV28 and TRBJ1-1; no definite D call. Germline CDR1 MDHEN, CDR2 SYDVKM. Between the trimmed V and J ends, which lost 6 bases and 4 bases, there was a span of 18 bases. The CDR3 loop spans 15 amino acids. The CDR3 is CASSAPGRRTTEAFF. The CDR3 DNA follows: TGTGCCAGCAGCGCTCCGGGAAGACGGACCACTGAAGCTTTCTTT.

As to this clone: Other DNA sequences in this specimen translate into the identical CDR3. The CDR3 protein is CASSLSSGLEAFF. Here the CDR3 DNA reads TGTGCCAGCAGTTTGTCGTCAGGGCTTGAAGCTTTCTTT. The V and J genes are TRBV28 and TRBJ1-1; D possibly corresponds to TRBD1 (5 bases). The CDR3 covers 13 residues. V lost 3 bases and J lost 7, with 12 bases in between. Germline CDR1 reads MDHEN; CDR2 reads SYDVKM.

This clone has only a few counts. This chain connects TRBV7-3 to TRBJ1-1; the D is unclear. There are 14 residues in the CDR3. V lost 1 base and J lost 4, with 10 bases in between. Germline CDR1 reads SGHTA; CDR2 reads FQGTGA. The DNA for the CDR3 is TGTGCCAGCAGCTTAAACTCTCTTGTCACTGAAGCTTTCTTT. Encoded protein: CASSLNSLVTEAFF.

The chain joins TRBV5-1 to TRBJ2-3; D could derive from TRBD1 or TRBD2 (5 bases each). V lost 7 bases to trimming and J lost 0 bases, with 24 bases between them. This CDR3 comprises 18 residues. In germline, CDR1 is SGHRS, CDR2 YFSETQ. The CDR3 DNA follows: TGCGCCAGCTTCTCCGGGACGGACTCTTGGTTGAGCACAGATACGCAGTATTTT. Translation gives CASFSGTDSWLSTDTQYF.

The V call is TRBV7-2, the J call TRBJ2-7; 15 bases are a match to TRBD2. The ends lost 4 bases at V and 1 base at J; junction bases unmatched: 8. Germline loops: CDR1 SGHTA, CDR2 FQGNSA. The CDR3 contains 18 residues. The CDR3 region is CASSSRTSGRALSYEQYF. The CDR3 DNA sequence: TGTGCCAGCAGCTCTCGGACTAGCGGGAGGGCCTTGTCCTACGAGCAGTACTTC.

Here the CDR3 DNA reads TGTGCCAGCAGTTACTCGAGGGGATTCCAGCGGCAGTTCTTC. The encoded protein is CASSYSRGFQRQFF. The chain recombines TRBV6-5 with TRBJ2-1, with D possibly called TRBD1 or TRBD2 (5 bases each). The CDR3 runs to 14 residues. The ends were cut back, 0 bases at V and 12 bases at J, with 15 bases in the middle. Looked up from germline, CDR1 is MNHEY and CDR2 is SVGAGI.

The chain joins TRBV4-1 to TRBJ1-3, with TRBD1 identical over 8 bases. V was clipped by 4 bases and J by 5 bases; unmatched bases: 13. CDR1 is MGHRA, CDR2 YSYEKL, per germline. The CDR3 has 17 amino acids. CDR3 DNA sequence: TGCGCCAGCAGCCGCGTTACCCAGGGGGCGCAGAGAAACACCATATATTTT. Amino acid sequence: CASSRVTQGAQRNTIYF.

The V and J genes are TRBV14 and TRBJ2-7; 10 bases agree with TRBD1. Germline lookup yields CDR1 SGHDN and CDR2 FVKESK. Losses at the gene ends were 2 bases for V and 2 bases for J; bases not matched to a gene: 3. The CDR3 is 15 residues long. As DNA, the CDR3 is TGTGCCAGCAGCCAACCGGGACAGGGGACCTACGAGCAGTACTTC. The encoded protein is CASSQPGQGTYEQYF.

About this clone: Other nucleotide sequences in the sample specify the same CDR3. The chain links TRBV2 to TRBJ2-7; D is unresolved. Looked up from germline, CDR1 is SNHLY and CDR2 is FYNNEI. CDR3 size: 12 residues. V lost 4 bases and J lost 0, with 4 bases in between. Written as DNA, the CDR3 is TGTGCCAGCAGTGTAAGCTCCTACGAGCAGTACTTC. Amino acids: CASSVSSYEQYF.

This chain joins TRBV19 and TRBJ2-7; TRBD1 matches at 9 bases. The CDR3 is 14 residues long. CDR1 and CDR2 (germline): LNHDA, SQIVND (reference sequence). V dropped 5 bases and J dropped 4; count of bases not matched to a gene: 6. CDR3 nucleotides: TGTGCCAGTAGTGTCCCGGGACAGGGTTACGAGCAGTACTTC. This gives the protein CASSVPGQGYEQYF.

The table lists this clone with a few counts. The chain combines TRBV9 with TRBJ1-5; D not resolved. The germline V gene has CDR1 SGDLS and CDR2 YYNGEE. Between the trimmed V and J ends, which lost 0 bases and 9 bases, there was a span of 13 bases. The CDR3 loop spans 14 amino acids. CDR3: CASSVGASSWPQHF. The CDR3 DNA follows: TGTGCCAGCAGCGTAGGGGCCAGTTCATGGCCCCAGCATTTT.

The gene calls are TRBV29-1 and TRBJ2-5; the D is unclear. The better agreement between TRBJ2-7 and the DNA end casts doubt on the J call. CDR3 length equals 14 residues. Germline V gives CDR1 SQVTM, CDR2 ANQGSEA. The CDR3 DNA is TGCAGCGTCCAGAAAAACCTGGGCTCCTACGAGCAGTACTTC. Residues: CSVQKNLGSYEQYF.

This chain links TRBV6-5 with TRBJ2-1; 8 nucleotides match TRBD1. The CDR3 consists of 15 residues. Germline values: CDR1 MNHEY, CDR2 SVGAGI. The J segment lost 2 bases and the V segment lost 6 bases, leaving 6 bases of the junction unmatched. The CDR3 DNA sequence: TGTGCCAGCAGAACCGGACAGGGAACCTACAATGAGCAGTTCTTC. It is translated as CASRTGQGTYNEQFF.

This chain links TRBV2 with TRBJ2-7; D perhaps matches TRBD2 (5 bases). The CDR3 runs to 12 residues. Germline V lookup: CDR1 SNHLY, CDR2 FYNNEI. Trimming shortened V by 4 bases and J by 2 bases, and 6 bases separated the two germline ends. DNA for the CDR3: TGTGCCAGCAGTGCCGGGGCCTACGAGCAGTACTTC. It is translated as CASSAGAYEQYF.

This clone was recorded once. The chain couples TRBV11-2 to TRBJ1-4; possible D gene TRBD1, 5 bases. Deletions cut 8 bases from V and 3 bases from J, with 10 bases between. CDR1 SGHAT and CDR2 FQNNGV come from the germline V gene. There are 13 residues in the CDR3. The CDR3 is CASGWGANEKLFF. The CDR3 coding sequence is TGTGCCAGCGGCTGGGGGGCTAATGAAAAACTGTTTTTT.